This entry describes one T cell receptor beta chain. Cohort 3 recovered donors had two negative PCRs, clearance, or symptom resolution. This sample stems from a study of blood T cell repertoires in COVID-19. About the research overall: PBMCs, B-cell-depleted T cells, or T cells provided the cDNA or gDNA that made up the material.

Per germline, CDR1 SGDLS and CDR2 YYNGEE. There are 16 residues in the CDR3. Trimming cost V 2 bases and J 0 bases; bases outside gene matches: 6. In the original analysis: Estimation of nucleated cell counts relied on the amplification of reference gene primers. Sequenced by immunoSEQ multiplex PCR; TCRdb stores in-frame clones only, minus some. V, J and clone size are taken as reported in that table, and D and trimming were inferred from the DNA itself. This table has hundreds of thousands of clones, roughly nine tenths appearing once. The genes are TRBV9 and TRBJ2-7; 9 nucleotides line up with TRBD2. This receptor was taken from a man aged 25-45 years who had recovered from COVID-19. The specimen was PBMCs or T cells enriched from blood (not recorded which). This CDR3 reads CASSVRASGASYEQYF. As DNA, the CDR3 is TGTGCCAGCAGCGTTCGAGCTAGCGGGGCCTCCTACGAGCAGTACTTC.